Below, 4 T cell receptor beta chains from the same sample are listed, as sequenced in a study of blood T cell dynamics during melanoma immunotherapy. Generated by immunoSEQ multiplex PCR, the TCRdb table keeps only in-frame clones and is missing some. The sample lists 15,000 or so clones, 92% occurring once. Indicated time point: week 3, after first cycle of checkpoint inhibitor. The starting material was blood, obtained from a patient treated with checkpoint blockade. These receptors were collected from a human donor with melanoma.

J is TRBJ2-4 and V is TRBV28; TRBD1 agrees at 8 bases. The CDR3 runs to 15 residues. V shed 3 bases, J shed 1 base, and the junction held 2 bases outside the gene matches. In germline, CDR1 is MDHEN, CDR2 SYDVKM. CDR3 residues: CASSFWDRAKNIQYF. The DNA of the CDR3 is TGTGCCAGCAGTTTCTGGGACAGGGCCAAAAACATTCAGTACTTC.

The chain has TRBV2 and TRBJ2-2, with TRBD1 matching over 7 bases. The germline gives CDR1 SNHLY, CDR2 FYNNEI. This CDR3 is built from 14 residues. The V segment lost 7 bases and the J segment 2 bases; nucleotides outside the gene matches: 4. CDR3 residues: CASTGTVNTGELFF. In DNA form, the CDR3 reads TGTGCCAGCACCGGGACAGTTAACACCGGGGAGCTGTTTTTT.

The chain couples TRBV21-1 to TRBJ2-1; the table's D call of TRBD2 was not tested on the DNA. TRBV21-1 is assigned pseudogene status. CDR3 length: 14 amino acids. As DNA, the CDR3 is TGTGCCAGCAGCACCTTACCTAGTGACGATGAGCAGTTCTTC. Translation: CASSTLPSDDEQFF.

The chain has TRBV19 and TRBJ1-3; weak D call: TRBD1 (6 bases). CDR1 and CDR2 from the germline V gene are LNHDA and SQIVND (reference sequence). This CDR3 is 15 amino acids long. Trimming removed 10 bases from V and 1 base from J, with 17 bases in between. Here the CDR3 DNA reads TGTGCCACCCAAGGGAACAGGGCGTCTGGAAACACCATATATTTT. Residues: CATQGNRASGNTIYF.